The present T cell receptor (beta chain) was sequenced within a study of response to subunit inactivated influenza vaccine. General study points: Each seasonal flu vaccination may recruit only limited new T cells, authors suggested.

The CDR3 spans 17 residues. From germline, CDR1 is MDHEN and CDR2 SYDVKM. V was shortened by 6 bases and J by 7 bases, with 25 bases between the two germline ends. TCRdb passed the RT-PCR reads through MiXCR, listing each CDR3 protein once. The repertoire holds about 500,000 distinct CDR3 sequences, with under 8.5% as singletons. On this clonotype itself: Antigen unknown.

The V gene is TRBV28, the J gene TRBJ2-1, with a tentative D call TRBD1 (6 bases). Here the sequenced sample was PBMCs from blood, taken roughly 24 months after vaccination. The clonotype comes from a man aged 50-75 years who received an inactivated influenza vaccine. Here the CDR3 DNA reads TGTGCCAGCAGCCCCTACCAACAGGGCGCTAGTCCGAATGAGCAGTTCTTC. It codes for CASSPYQQGASPNEQFF.